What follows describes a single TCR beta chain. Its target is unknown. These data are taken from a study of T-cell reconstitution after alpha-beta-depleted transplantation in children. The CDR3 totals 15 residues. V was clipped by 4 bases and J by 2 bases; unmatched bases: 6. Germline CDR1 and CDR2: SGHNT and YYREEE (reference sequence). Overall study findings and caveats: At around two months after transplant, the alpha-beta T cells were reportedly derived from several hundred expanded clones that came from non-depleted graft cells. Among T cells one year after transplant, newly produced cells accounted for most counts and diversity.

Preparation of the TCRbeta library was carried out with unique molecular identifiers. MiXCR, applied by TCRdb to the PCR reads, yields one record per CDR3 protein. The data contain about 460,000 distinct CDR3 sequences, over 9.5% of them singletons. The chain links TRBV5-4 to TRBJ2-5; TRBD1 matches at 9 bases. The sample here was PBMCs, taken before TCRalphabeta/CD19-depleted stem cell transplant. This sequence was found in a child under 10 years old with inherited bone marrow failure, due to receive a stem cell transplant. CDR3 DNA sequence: TGTGCCAGCAGCGCGGGGACAGGGAGTCAAGAGACCCAGTACTTC. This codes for CASSAGTGSQETQYF. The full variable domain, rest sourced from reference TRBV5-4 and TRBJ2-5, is ETGVTQSPTHLIKTRGQQVTLRCSSQSGHNTVSWYQQALGQGPQFIFQYYREEENGRGNFPPRFSGLQFPNYSSELNVNALELDDSALYLCASSAGTGSQETQYFGPGTRLLVL.